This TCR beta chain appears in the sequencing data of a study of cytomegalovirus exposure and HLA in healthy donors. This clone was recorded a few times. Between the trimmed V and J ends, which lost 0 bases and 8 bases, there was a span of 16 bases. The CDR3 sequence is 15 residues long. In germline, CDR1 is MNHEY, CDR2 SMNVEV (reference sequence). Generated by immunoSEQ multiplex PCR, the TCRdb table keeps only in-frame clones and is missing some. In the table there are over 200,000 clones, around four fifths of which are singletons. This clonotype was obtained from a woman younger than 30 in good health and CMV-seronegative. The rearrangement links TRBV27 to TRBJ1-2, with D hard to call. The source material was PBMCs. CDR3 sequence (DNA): TGTGCCAGCAGTTTATCCGCCAGGTCGGGGTGGGGCTACACCTTC. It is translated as CASSLSARSGWGYTF.